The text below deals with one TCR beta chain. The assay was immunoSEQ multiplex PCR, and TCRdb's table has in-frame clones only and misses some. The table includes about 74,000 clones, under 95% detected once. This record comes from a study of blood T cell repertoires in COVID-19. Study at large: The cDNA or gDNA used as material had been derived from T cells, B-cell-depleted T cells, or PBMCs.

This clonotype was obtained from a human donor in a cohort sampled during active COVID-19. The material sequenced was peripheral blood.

This chain's CDR3 is CASRPGTGGNEQFF. CDR3 nucleotide sequence: TGTGCCAGCAGGCCCGGGACAGGGGGGAATGAGCAGTTCTTC. V and J are TRBV2 and TRBJ2-1; TRBD1 matches 11 bases. This CDR3 is built from 14 residues. V shed 6 bases, J shed 7 bases, and the junction held 5 bases outside the gene matches. Germline V CDR1 and CDR2: SNHLY, FYNNEI. Full variable domain (rest looked up from reference TRBV2 and TRBJ2-1): EPEVTQTPSHQVTQMGQEVILRCVPISNHLYFYWYRQILGQKVEFLVSFYNNEISEKSEIFDDQFSVERPDGSNFTLKIRSTKLEDSAMYFCASRPGTGGNEQFFGPGTRLTVL.